These 14 T cell receptor beta chains share one sample of origin, sequenced in a study of blood T cell repertoires in COVID-19. The assay was immunoSEQ multiplex PCR, and TCRdb's table has in-frame clones only and misses some. Of 200,000 to 250,000 clones in the sample, 82% are singletons; the top ten hold around 3.4%. Material: PBMCs or T cells enriched from blood (not recorded which). The receptor set was obtained from a woman aged 55-75 years who had recovered from COVID-19.

J is TRBJ2-1 and V is TRBV19; maybe TRBD2 (5 bases). Germline CDR1 reads LNHDA; CDR2 reads SQIVND (reference sequence). CDR3 length equals 15 residues. Trimming stripped 5 bases from V and 2 bases from J, with 13 bases between. CDR3 residues: CASSSVAGAYNEQFF. As DNA, the CDR3 is TGTGCCAGTAGTTCGGTGGCCGGGGCCTACAATGAGCAGTTCTTC. Combining the CDR3 with reference TRBV19 and TRBJ2-1 gives the whole variable domain DGGITQSPKYLFRKEGQNVTLSCEQNLNHDAMYWYRQDPGQGLRLIYYSQIVNDFQKGDIAEGYSVSREKKESFPLTVTSAQKNPTAFYLCASSSVAGAYNEQFFGPGTRLTVL.

The gene calls are TRBV12-3 or TRBV12-4 and TRBJ1-2; D is possibly TRBD1 (5 bases). This CDR3 has 13 residues. V was clipped by 3 bases and J by 4 bases, with 9 bases between them. The CDR3 loop is CASSFPGFYGYTF. The CDR3 region has the DNA TGTGCCAGCAGTTTTCCAGGGTTCTATGGCTACACCTTC.

This rearrangement joins TRBV7-9 to TRBJ2-2; 15 bases map to TRBD2. The CDR3 runs to 18 residues. J was trimmed by 4 bases and V by 4 bases; bases with no gene match: 7. Germline V gives CDR1 SEHNR, CDR2 FQNEAQ (reference sequence). The CDR3 loop is CASSWGLAGGPRTGELFF. CDR3 sequence (DNA): TGTGCCAGCAGCTGGGGACTAGCGGGGGGTCCACGCACCGGGGAGCTGTTTTTT.

The chain uses TRBV5-1 and TRBJ2-1; D is possibly TRBD2 (7 bases). This CDR3 spans 18 amino acids. With 0 bases removed from V and 2 bases from J, the gap between germline ends came to 18 bases. Germline V gives CDR1 SGHRS, CDR2 YFSETQ. This CDR3 reads CASSLVGGPNSPYNEQFF. The CDR3 coding sequence is TGCGCCAGCAGCTTGGTGGGGGGGCCTAATAGTCCCTACAATGAGCAGTTCTTC.

This clone was detected a few times. The chain combines TRBV11-2 with TRBJ2-3, with 7 nucleotides matching TRBD1. This CDR3 comprises 15 residues. Germline V CDR1 and CDR2: SGHAT, FQNNGV. Trimming took 5 bases from V and 1 from J; bases not matched to a gene: 6. CDR3 protein: CASSNQGVGTDTQYF. For the CDR3, the DNA is TGTGCCAGCAGCAACCAGGGGGTCGGCACAGATACGCAGTATTTT.

This clone has only one observation. The J gene is TRBJ2-3, the V gene TRBV6-2 or TRBV6-3, with TRBD1 matching 8 bases. CDR1 and CDR2 from the germline V gene are MNHEY and SVGEGT. Trimming removed 2 bases from V and 2 bases from J; junction bases left unmatched: 3. The CDR3 extends over 15 amino acids. CDR3 region: CASSYHRGDTDTQYF. CDR3 in DNA: TGTGCCAGCAGTTACCACAGGGGGGACACAGATACGCAGTATTTT.

The chain uses TRBV29-1 and TRBJ1-1; possibly TRBD1 for D (6 bases). Germline CDR1 reads SQVTM; CDR2 reads ANQGSEA. The CDR3 length is 13 residues. V was trimmed by 4 bases and J by 3 bases, leaving 12 bases between them. The CDR3 spells CSVGGGTDTEAFF. DNA of the CDR3: TGCAGCGTTGGCGGGGGCACGGACACTGAAGCTTTCTTT.

The gene calls are TRBV2 and TRBJ2-5, with 9 bases identical to TRBD2. Trimming cost V 5 bases and J 4 bases; bases outside gene matches: 2. The CDR3 consists of 13 residues. CDR1 and CDR2 from the germline V gene are SNHLY and FYNNEI. Here the CDR3 DNA reads TGTGCCAGCAGTCAGGGACTAGCAGAGACCCAGTACTTC. Protein sequence: CASSQGLAETQYF.

The chain joins TRBV29-1 to TRBJ1-4; no reliable D call. This CDR3 has 13 amino acids. From germline, CDR1 is SQVTM and CDR2 ANQGSEA. V lost 5 bases and J 5 bases, leaving 12 bases between the germline ends. For the CDR3, the DNA is TGCAGCGTTACTGTTCAGGTGAATGAAAAACTGTTTTTT. Protein sequence: CSVTVQVNEKLFF.

The chain combines TRBV6-5 with TRBJ1-1; D unresolved. This CDR3 has 13 residues. Germline V lookup: CDR1 MNHEY, CDR2 SVGAGI. The V gene lost 0 bases and the J gene lost 3 bases, with 5 bases spanning the gap. The CDR3 bases are TGTGCCAGCAGTTACTCGTATGACACTGAAGCTTTCTTT. Its translation is CASSYSYDTEAFF.

V and J are TRBV7-2 and TRBJ2-3; D might be TRBD2 (6 bases). The CDR3 totals 17 residues. V gave up 0 bases and J gave up 4 bases, with 17 bases separating them. Germline loops: CDR1 SGHTA, CDR2 FQGNSA. This chain's CDR3 is CASSLAPASAVSDTQYF. The DNA of the CDR3 is TGTGCCAGCAGCTTAGCGCCGGCTAGCGCCGTCTCAGATACGCAGTATTTT. The full variable domain, completed using reference TRBV7-2 and TRBJ2-3, is GAGVSQSPSNKVTEKGKDVELRCDPISGHTALYWYRQSLGQGLEFLIYFQGNSAPDKSGLPSDRFSAERTGGSVSTLTIQRTQQEDSAVYLCASSLAPASAVSDTQYFGPGTRLTVL.

The chain employs TRBV4-3 and TRBJ1-2; D is perhaps TRBD1 (5 bases). The CDR3 has 14 residues. V was cut by 4 bases and J by 3 bases, with 12 bases left in between. Germline-derived CDR1 and CDR2 are LGHNA and YSLEER. The CDR3, as DNA: TGCGCCAGCAGCCGCCGCCAGGGTGACTATGGCTACACCTTC. The encoded protein is CASSRRQGDYGYTF.

This sequence joins TRBV3-1 (or the pseudogene TRBV3-2) and TRBJ1-4; unclear D gene. Trimming took off 6 bases at V and 7 bases at J, with 9 bases between the two ends. The CDR3 sequence is 12 residues long. CDR1 and CDR2 from the germline V gene are LGHDT and YNNKEL (reference sequence). CDR3 residues: CASSPPGEKLFF. For the CDR3, the DNA is TGTGCCAGCAGTCCCCCGGGTGAAAAACTGTTTTTT.

The V gene is TRBV6-2 or TRBV6-3, the J gene TRBJ2-1; 9 bases are a match to TRBD1. The CDR3 extends over 15 amino acids. The germline V gene has CDR1 MNHEY and CDR2 SVGEGT. V lost 0 bases and J lost 6; bases outside the gene matches: 3. The CDR3 is CASSYSRDRVNEQFF. CDR3 coding DNA: TGTGCCAGCAGTTACTCGAGGGACAGGGTCAATGAGCAGTTCTTC.